The present TCR beta chain was sequenced within a study of blood T cell repertoires in COVID-19. Background on the study: Whether acute or convalescent, the COVID-19 samples came from the United States, Italy and Spain. The analysed material was cDNA or gDNA that came from T cells, B-cell-depleted T cells, or PBMCs.

Per the authors' pipeline: How many nucleated cells were present was estimated from reference gene primer amplification. The protocol was immunoSEQ multiplex PCR, while the TCRdb copy is restricted to in-frame clones and leaves out a portion. V, J and clone size are taken as reported in that table, and D and trimming were inferred from the DNA itself. The table has more than 200,000 clones, roughly 80% seen once; the top ten hold 8% to 13%. Trimming pared 5 bases from V and 8 bases from J, leaving 10 bases between. CDR1 and CDR2 from the germline V gene are GTSNPN and SVGIG (reference sequence). This CDR3 has 12 amino acids.

The clonotype comes from a woman older than 75 with acute or convalescent COVID-19. Sequencing was performed on peripheral blood. The rearrangement uses TRBV30 and TRBJ1-6; D is unresolved. CDR3 DNA: TGTGCCTGGTGCCTCGAGGATTCACCCCTCCACTTT. Translated: CAWCLEDSPLHF.